This T cell receptor beta chain was observed in a study of vaccination effects on CD4 cells after COVID-19 (dated by TCRdb to 2021 to 2024). A note on the overall study: Two doses of either the BNT162b2 or the mRNA-1273 mRNA SARS-CoV-2 vaccine were administered to participants. Pre-vaccine samples were drawn from a couple of convalescent patients 16 days and one week before the first dose, at 142 and 148 days after COVID-19 diagnosis. SARS-CoV-2 spike-specific CD4+ TCR repertoires were compared before and after mRNA vaccination in COVID-19 convalescent patients and in infection-naive vaccine recipients. Altogether, 10 COVID-19 convalescent patients and a few SARS-CoV-2-naive healthy vaccine recipients made up the full study. Cultures from other donors in the study were sequenced using the Oncomine TCR Beta short-read assay on an Illumina iSeq 100. General conclusions and limits of the study: Marked clonal contraction was observed in both infection-induced and vaccine-induced clones at late post-vaccination timepoints, consistent with waning T cell responses. Among convalescent patients, the spike-reactive repertoire after vaccination was made up mainly of new vaccine-induced clones that were largely distinct from the clones induced by infection. Limitations of the study were the small number of convalescent patients and the absence of early post-infection timepoints.

The CDR3 contains 13 residues, cysteine and phenylalanine counted. Just the 39-base CDR3 DNA is kept, in frame starting at base 1. Relative to germline, V is missing 4 bases and J is missing 4 bases, with 1 base of the junction outside any gene match. Sequences SNHLY (CDR1) and FYNNEI (CDR2) are obtained from the germline V gene. Comments on this clone: Its antigen is still unknown. Per-base qualities were not stored, and no clone one base away is much larger.

In the ViraFEST assay, PBMC were stimulated with viral peptide pools, and antigen-specific CD4+ T cell clonotypes were then identified by expansion using TCR sequencing. After 10 days of culture, CD4+ T cells were isolated with the EasySep CD4+ T cell isolation kit. Convalescent patients had PCR-confirmed SARS-CoV-2 infection between March and December 2020, before Alpha, Beta and Delta variants emerged in the United States. Each well held fewer than 2.5 million PBMC cultured in IMDM containing approximately 5.3% human AB serum, roughly 9.6 IU/ml IL-2 and gentamicin, along with 10 ug/ml peptides. Half of the culture medium was replaced with fresh IL-2-containing medium on days 3 and 7. Unless otherwise noted, each peptide stimulation condition was cultured in triplicate wells. Using Ficoll-Paque Plus gradient centrifugation, PBMC were separated from whole blood and then either used fresh or cryopreserved at -140C. Genomic DNA was extracted from cultured CD4+ T cells with the QIAamp micro DNA kit.

The receptor library was made with the immunoSEQ multiplex PCR assay. DNA from the CD4+ T cells that had been cultured and isolated underwent TCR beta CDR3 sequencing. Per the original workflow: Non-productive TCR sequences were removed, reads were trimmed to the CDR3 region, and CDR3s of at least 7 amino acids were retained. The MANAFEST web app was used to pick out antigen-specific clonotypes by comparing their expansion in peptide wells with that in reference cultures. To count as positive, a clone had to show expansion at FDR<0.05 compared with the reference and with all other wells, an odds ratio above 5, and a frequency above 0.1% in two replicate wells. Clonotypes significantly expanded in SARS-CoV-2 spike wells and in at least one common cold coronavirus spike condition were defined as cross-reactive. CDR3 similarity was assessed by Levenshtein distance using the stringdist R package, and unrooted trees were constructed with ape in R 3.6.1. TCRdb re-hosts the immuneACCESS table, in-frame sequences only. Its copies lack some clones; in the studies checked, an unresolved V gene accounts for under half of them, and the cause for the rest is not known. V and J calls and clone size are copied from that table; D and trimming were computed from the DNA. The table for this sample lists about 45,000 clones; roughly four fifths of them were counted only once. The ten largest clones represent over 25% of the sample.

In this chain, TRBV2 is recombined with TRBJ2-3, with TRBD1 matching 8 junction bases. This clonotype was sampled from a human donor who had a prior SARS-CoV-2 infection. The sample here was CD4+ T cells from PBMCs cultured with a peptide pool, taken before COVID-19 vaccination. The CDR3 is CASSATGADTQYF. The DNA reads as follows: TGTGCCAGCAGTGCGACAGGGGCAGATACGCAGTATTTT.